Reported below is one T cell receptor (beta chain). Trimming took 4 bases from V and 8 from J; bases not matched to a gene: 16. The germline V gene has CDR1 SGHTA and CDR2 FQGNSA. This CDR3 has 16 amino acids. Enrolment of Seattle patients took place during active infection, and they were followed longitudinally. In the original processing: From reference gene primer amplification, estimates of nucleated cell counts were derived. Assay used: immunoSEQ multiplex PCR; TCRdb lists only in-frame clones, some missing. V, J and clone size derive from that table, while D and trimming were established from the DNA sequence. The data show about 180,000 clones, roughly 81% seen once. These data belong to a study of blood T cell repertoires in COVID-19. As for the study in general: Italy, Spain and the United States were the sources of the convalescent and acute COVID-19 samples. Nucleic acid was either cDNA or gDNA, and it came from T cells, B-cell-depleted T cells, or PBMCs.

This chain connects TRBV7-2 to TRBJ1-2; 7 nucleotides align to TRBD1. The receptor was isolated from a woman between 50 and 59 years old with COVID-19, enrolled during active disease. The specimen was peripheral blood. CDR3 loop: CASSSPPRDSPWGYTF. For the CDR3, the DNA is TGTGCCAGCAGCTCCCCCCCCCGGGACAGCCCCTGGGGCTACACCTTC.